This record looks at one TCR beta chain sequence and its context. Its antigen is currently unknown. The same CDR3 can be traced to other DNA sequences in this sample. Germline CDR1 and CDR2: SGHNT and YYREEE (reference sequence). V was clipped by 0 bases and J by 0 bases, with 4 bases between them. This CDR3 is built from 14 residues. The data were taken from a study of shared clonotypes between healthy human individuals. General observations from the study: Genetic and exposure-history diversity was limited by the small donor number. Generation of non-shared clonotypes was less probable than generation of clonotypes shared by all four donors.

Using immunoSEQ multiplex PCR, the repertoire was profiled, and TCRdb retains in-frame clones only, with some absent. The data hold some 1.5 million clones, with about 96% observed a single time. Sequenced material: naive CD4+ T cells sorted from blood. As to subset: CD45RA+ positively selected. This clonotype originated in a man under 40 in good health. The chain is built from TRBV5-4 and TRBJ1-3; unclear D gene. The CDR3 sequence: CASSLGGSGNTIYF. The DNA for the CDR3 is TGTGCCAGCAGCTTGGGGGGCTCTGGAAACACCATATATTTT.